Here is one T cell receptor (beta chain) with its context. Only a few counts were recorded for this clonotype. Its recognized antigen is unknown. Nothing much larger sits one base from this clone, and base qualities are not available. This entry comes from a study of blood T cells in healthy people across ages (dated by TCRdb to the mid-2010s). For the study in its entirety: In model experiments, template switching captured roughly one uniquely barcoded TCR beta cDNA molecule for every two T cells. Age-related changes in TCR beta repertoire diversity were measured in the study by deep sequencing normalized with unique cDNA molecular identifiers. The donors were split into four age groups: young (average about 15 years), middle-aged (39), aged (approximately 60) and long-lived (under 90). To avoid experimental bias, donors of different ages were spread randomly across the sequencing lanes. Two additional independent replicas of 1 million unique cDNA reads from the same blood draw were analyzed for two donors (one aged 18 to 29 and one aged 80 or older).

Trimming removed 5 bases from V and 2 bases from J; the gene matches leave 12 bases unexplained. From the cysteine up to the phenylalanine, the CDR3 has a length of 17 residues. The CDR3 DNA has 51 bases and is translated from base 1. Sequences SGHRS (CDR1) and YFSETQ (CDR2) are obtained from the germline V gene. What the study reported, not specific to this receptor: Because profiling used bulk unsorted PBMCs, naive and antigen-experienced compartments could not be compared conclusively. As age increased, observed TCR beta diversity per million T cells dropped in a roughly linear way, and a significant reduction was already evident by age 40. Compared with the aged group, the long-lived group had more naive CD4+ T cells, fewer expanded clones and increased TCR diversity, suggesting age selection. Because donor CMV infection status was unknown, age-related changes in expanded clonotypes were potentially confounded. A strong correlation was found between observed TCR beta diversity and the percentage of naive T cells measured by flow cytometry. Total diversity estimates from one million sequenced T cells were considered lower bounds and underestimates.

Donors were around 37 systemically healthy Caucasian individuals from Russia aged roughly 6 to 100 years. Each donor gave ten milliliters of peripheral blood, drawn into EDTA-treated Vacutainer tubes. PBMCs were isolated by Ficoll-Paque density-gradient centrifugation, with at least 7 million obtained per sample. Trizol reagent was used to extract total RNA from PBMCs, with at least 6 micrograms per sample. The percentages of naive CD45RAhigh/CD27high T cells were determined by flow cytometry on a PBMC aliquot from every donor. Libraries came from 5' RACE. Sequencing was performed on an Illumina HiSeq 2500. The second PCR ran for roughly 6 to 11 cycles and used a J-beta primer mix along with a sample-barcoded 5' primer. A unique molecular identifier was introduced onto each TCR beta cDNA molecule by a template-switch 5' adaptor carrying 12 random nucleotides. Each sample yielded at least 2.5 million CDR3-containing paired-end reads. First-strand cDNA was synthesized from all RNA with the Mint cDNA synthesis kit, primed by a TRBC-specific oligonucleotide. Following uracil-DNA glycosylase treatment, all cDNA underwent a first 18-cycle PCR with the universal primers M1SS and BC2_uni_R. Per the original workflow: For normalization, 1 million high-quality reads were randomly selected from each sample, with every read carrying a distinct molecular identifier. Instead of being binned into consensus sequences, reads with shared molecular identifiers were discarded. MiTCR, run with a Q25 quality threshold and the strictest error-elimination algorithm, handled CDR3 identification, clonotype clustering and error correction. A nonparametric unseen species model using Euler transformation provided a lower-bound estimate of total TCR beta diversity. Clones were called with MiXCR by TCRdb after fastp trimmed the public reads at Q25, and only in-frame beta chains were retained. One record per CDR3 amino acid sequence lists the most common genes and DNA. V and J calls and clone size were set by TCRdb, not the authors. In this sample the table shows hundreds of thousands of distinct CDR3 sequences, more than 50% of which occur a single time. The ten most abundant clones make up approximately 24% of the sample.

The TCR was taken from a man aged 35 to 55 in good health. The chain joins TRBV5-1 to TRBJ2-3, with TRBD2 identical over 9 junction bases. Specimen: blood. The sequence in DNA is TGCGCCAGCAGACTCCGGGGGACTAGCAGGGACACAGATACGCAGTATTTT. Translated, this gives CASRLRGTSRDTDTQYF.